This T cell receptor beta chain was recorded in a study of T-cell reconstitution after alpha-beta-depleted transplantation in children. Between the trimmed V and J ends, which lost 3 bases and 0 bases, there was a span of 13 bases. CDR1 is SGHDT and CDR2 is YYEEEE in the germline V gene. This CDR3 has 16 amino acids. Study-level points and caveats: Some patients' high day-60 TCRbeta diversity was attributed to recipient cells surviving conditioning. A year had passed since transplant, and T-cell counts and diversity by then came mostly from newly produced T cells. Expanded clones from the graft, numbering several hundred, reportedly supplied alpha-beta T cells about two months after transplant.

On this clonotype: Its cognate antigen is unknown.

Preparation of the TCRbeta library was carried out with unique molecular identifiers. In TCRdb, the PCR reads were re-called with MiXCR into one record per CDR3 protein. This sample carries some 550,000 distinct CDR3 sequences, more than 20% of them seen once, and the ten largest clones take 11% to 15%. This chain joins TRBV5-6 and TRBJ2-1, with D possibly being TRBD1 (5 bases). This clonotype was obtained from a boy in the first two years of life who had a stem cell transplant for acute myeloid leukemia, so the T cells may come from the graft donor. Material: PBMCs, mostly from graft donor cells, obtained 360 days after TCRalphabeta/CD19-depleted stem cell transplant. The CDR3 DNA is TGTGCCAGCAGCTCCGACAGCCTGAGCTCCTACAATGAGCAGTTCTTC. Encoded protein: CASSSDSLSSYNEQFF.